This TCR beta chain was sequenced in a study of OX40 agonist ivuxolimab in advanced cancers. Study-level information: Past anti-PD-1, anti-PD-L1 or anti-CTLA-4 therapy was accepted, and 30% to 50% had received some.

Peripheral blood came from all dose cohorts at three timepoints. The protocol was immunoSEQ multiplex PCR, while the TCRdb copy is restricted to in-frame clones and leaves out a portion. The sample records 45,000 to 65,000 clones, less than 85% being singletons. Comment on this clone: Antigen specificity is unknown.

This CDR3 has 14 amino acids. CDR1 and CDR2 from the germline V gene are KGHSH and LQKENI. With 4 bases removed from V and 7 bases from J, the gap between germline ends came to 17 bases. Study findings and constraints: It was also the case that some nonresponders had low normalized T-cell clonal expansion. Antigen specificity remained undetermined for the expanded peripheral T cells.

The clonotype comes from an adult with an advanced solid tumor such as melanoma, head and neck, liver or kidney cancer. The source was CD4+ or CD8+ T cells sorted from blood, collected in a trial of the OX40 agonist ivuxolimab. The chain carries TRBV18 and TRBJ2-7, with D tentatively TRBD1 (5 bases). The CDR3 loop is CASSRSAGWEEQYF. The CDR3 DNA sequence: TGTGCCAGCTCACGCTCGGCAGGGTGGGAAGAGCAGTACTTC.